The 22 T cell receptor beta chains below all came from one sample that was sequenced in a study of STAT5B mutations in CD4+ large granular lymphocyte leukemia. Assay used: immunoSEQ multiplex PCR; TCRdb lists only in-frame clones, some missing. The repertoire holds about 24,000 clones, roughly 70% seen once, with approximately 0.65% in the top ten. The sequencing input was CD4+ T cells from blood buffy coats. The receptor set was obtained from a human donor in good health.

The CDR3 DNA sequence: TGTGCCATCAAGGAAGACACCTACAATGAGCAGTTCTTC. It encodes CAIKEDTYNEQFF. This chain links TRBV10-3 with TRBJ2-1, with no clear D. The germline CDR1 and CDR2 sequences are ENHRY and SYGVKD. The CDR3 is 13 amino acids. V lost 7 bases, J lost 2 bases, and 9 bases lay in between.

In the case of this clone: A read error may produce the germline difference seen at one junction end. The CDR3 bases are TGTGCCAGCAATTACAGGGGGACCGGGGAGCTGTTTTTT. Amino acids: CASNYRGTGELFF. The rearrangement joins TRBV6-5 to TRBJ2-2, with 8 bases identical to TRBD1. The V gene's germline CDR1 is MNHEY and CDR2 SVGAGI. This CDR3 region has 13 residues.

The V gene is TRBV5-5, the J gene TRBJ2-4; weak D call: TRBD2 (6 bases). CDR3 length: 17 residues. Germline assignment: CDR1 SGHKS and CDR2 YYEKEE (reference sequence). V was cut by 5 bases and J by 3 bases, with 21 bases left in between. CDR3 loop: CASRGRGGTLGKNIQYF. Written as DNA, the CDR3 is TGTGCCAGCAGGGGCCGAGGAGGGACCTTAGGCAAAAACATTCAGTACTTC.

This clone was recorded once. This chain joins TRBV5-4 and TRBJ1-2; D call uncertain. This CDR3 has 14 residues. Germline values: CDR1 SGHNT, CDR2 YYREEE (reference sequence). V gave up 0 bases and J gave up 8 bases, with 14 bases separating them. CDR3 in DNA: TGTGCCAGCAGCTTGGGCGGGCAGGAAGGCGGCTACACCTTC. Protein: CASSLGGQEGGYTF.

This clone showed up just once. The V gene is TRBV6-6, the J gene TRBJ1-2, with TRBD1 as a possible D gene (6 bases). The V and J ends lost 2 bases and 5 bases respectively, with 12 bases between them. Germline-derived CDR1 and CDR2 are MNHNY and SVGAGI (reference sequence). The length of the CDR3 is 14 residues. CDR3 in amino acids: CASSYDGGRYGYTF. The CDR3, as DNA: TGTGCCAGCAGTTACGATGGGGGCCGGTATGGCTACACCTTC.

The chain carries TRBV7-8 and TRBJ2-7; D remains ambiguous. V was cut by 5 bases and J by 5 bases, with 16 bases left in between. Germline assignment: CDR1 SGHVS and CDR2 FQNEAQ. The CDR3 extends over 14 amino acids. In DNA, the CDR3 is TGTGCCAGCAGCGTAGACGGGCGTACGGACGAGCAGTACTTC. It specifies CASSVDGRTDEQYF.

The chain carries TRBV4-1 and TRBJ1-1; D unclear. Trimming removed 1 base at V and 5 bases at J, with 8 bases between. The CDR3 contains 13 residues. CDR1 is MGHRA and CDR2 is YSYEKL in the germline V gene. The CDR3 protein is CASSQVFLTEAFF. CDR3 DNA sequence: TGCGCCAGCAGCCAAGTTTTCCTAACTGAAGCTTTCTTT.

The V gene is TRBV6-6, the J gene TRBJ1-3, with TRBD1 matching 9 bases. The junction had 6 bases not matched to a gene; V was cut back by 5 bases and J by 1 base. CDR3 length equals 16 residues. In germline, CDR1 is MNHNY, CDR2 SVGAGI (reference sequence). The CDR3 DNA sequence: TGTGCCAGCAGTGGGACAGGGAAGTCATCTGGAAACACCATATATTTT. It translates to CASSGTGKSSGNTIYF.

The rearrangement joins TRBV5-6 to TRBJ1-2, with a weak D call TRBD1 (6 bases). The length of the CDR3 is 13 residues. Trimming took off 0 bases at V and 8 bases at J, with 11 bases between the two ends. Germline values: CDR1 SGHDT, CDR2 YYEEEE. This CDR3 reads CASSLAQGSGYTF. The CDR3 region has the DNA TGTGCCAGCAGCTTGGCTCAGGGGAGCGGCTACACCTTC.

V gene TRBV6-1 combines with J gene TRBJ1-5; maybe TRBD1 (6 bases). The V gene lost 6 bases and the J gene lost 5 bases, with 14 bases spanning the gap. Looked up from germline, CDR1 is MNHNS and CDR2 is SASEGT. The CDR3 is 14 amino acids. The CDR3, as DNA: TGTGCCAGCAGGATCGGGACACTGGATCAGCCCCAGCATTTT. Protein: CASRIGTLDQPQHF.

The rearrangement uses TRBV2 and TRBJ1-5; TRBD1 might be the D (5 bases). Trimming shortened V by 5 bases and J by 5 bases, and 16 bases separated the two germline ends. The CDR3 totals 15 residues. CDR1 and CDR2 from the germline V gene are SNHLY and FYNNEI. The CDR3 loop is CASSPTWGGDQPQHF. The CDR3 coding sequence is TGTGCCAGCAGTCCGACGTGGGGAGGGGATCAGCCCCAGCATTTT.

This chain joins TRBV5-4 and TRBJ2-3, with D possibly being TRBD2 (6 bases). The CDR3 consists of 14 residues. The ends were cut back, 4 bases at V and 4 bases at J, with 13 bases in the middle. Germline CDR1 and CDR2: SGHNT and YYREEE (reference sequence). The CDR3 nucleotides read TGTGCCAGCAGCCAAGATCCGGGGGCAGATACGCAGTATTTT. It encodes CASSQDPGADTQYF.

CDR3 loop: CASRGQGRAEAFF. The CDR3 DNA reads TGCGCCAGCCGAGGACAGGGGAGAGCTGAAGCTTTCTTT. The rearrangement uses TRBV5-1 and TRBJ1-1; TRBD1 aligns across 9 bases. V trimming: 7 bases; J trimming: 6 bases; junction bases outside the gene matches: 7. This CDR3 is 13 amino acids long. Germline CDR1 SGHRS, CDR2 YFSETQ.

In this sample, this clone turned up a few times. CDR3 nucleotides: TGCGCCAGCAGCCGCCCGGGACCTGAAGCTTTCTTT. Translating gives CASSRPGPEAFF. The chain joins TRBV4-1 to TRBJ1-1; D is perhaps TRBD1 (5 bases). V was pared by 4 bases and J by 6 bases, with 9 bases between. CDR3 length equals 12 residues. Germline-derived CDR1 and CDR2 are MGHRA and YSYEKL.

The chain employs TRBV7-2 and TRBJ2-7; D gene ambiguous. The CDR3 runs 11 residues. Looked up from germline, CDR1 is SGHTA and CDR2 is FQGNSA. Trimming removed 5 bases from V and 3 bases from J, with 5 bases in between. The CDR3 reads CASSQLYEQYF. CDR3 bases: TGTGCCAGCAGCCAACTCTACGAGCAGTACTTC.

V gene TRBV21-1 combines with J gene TRBJ1-3. TRBV21-1 is shown as a pseudogene. CDR3 length equals 12 residues. CDR3 nucleotides: TGTGCCAGCAGCAAACCCCCGGACCCCTTAAATTTT. Protein: CASSKPPDPLNF.

CDR3 residues: CASSSNTGELFF. CDR3 DNA sequence: TGTGCCAGCAGCTCGAACACCGGGGAGCTGTTTTTT. The gene calls are TRBV28 and TRBJ2-2; D not resolved. The CDR3 consists of 12 residues. V was trimmed by 6 bases and J by 0 bases, leaving 2 bases between them. Germline-derived CDR1 and CDR2 are MDHEN and SYDVKM.

The chain joins TRBV29-1 to TRBJ1-2; 7 bases map to TRBD1. This CDR3 is 13 amino acids long. In germline, CDR1 is SQVTM, CDR2 ANQGSEA. Unmatched junction bases numbered 9, after V lost 5 bases and J lost 6 bases. The CDR3, as DNA: TGCAGCGTTAGAACAGGGGCAGTAAATGGCTACACCTTC. Translated: CSVRTGAVNGYTF. The full variable domain, rest sourced from reference TRBV29-1 and TRBJ1-2, is SAVISQKPSRDICQRGTSLTIQCQVDSQVTMMFWYRQQPGQSLTLIATANQGSEATYESGFVIDKFPISRPNLTFSTLTVSNMSPEDSSIYLCSVRTGAVNGYTFGSGTRLTVV.

This clone appeared a few times. This rearrangement joins TRBV4-1 to TRBJ1-1, with 7 bases that match TRBD1. J was trimmed by 1 base and V by 1 base; bases with no gene match: 9. The CDR3 has 17 amino acids. Germline V gene sequence: CDR1 MGHRA, CDR2 YSYEKL. The chain's CDR3 is CASSQGGWTGENTEAFF. CDR3 coding DNA: TGCGCCAGCAGCCAAGGGGGGTGGACAGGTGAGAACACTGAAGCTTTCTTT.

This clone was seen only a few times. V usage is TRBV19 and J usage is TRBJ1-1; D unclear. This CDR3 is 14 amino acids long. V gave up 1 base and J gave up 1 base, with 7 bases separating them. The germline V gene encodes CDR1 LNHDA and CDR2 SQIVND (reference sequence). CDR3: CASSIVPKNTEAFF. The DNA of the CDR3 is TGTGCCAGTAGTATAGTTCCGAAGAACACTGAAGCTTTCTTT.

The V gene is TRBV5-4, the J gene TRBJ1-1; D is perhaps TRBD1 (6 bases). Trimming removed 1 base from V and 10 bases from J, with 14 bases in between. The CDR3 is 13 amino acids. Germline V gene sequence: CDR1 SGHNT, CDR2 YYREEE (reference sequence). The CDR3: CASSLWGGGGAFF. CDR3 nucleotides: TGTGCCAGCAGCTTGTGGGGGGGCGGGGGAGCTTTCTTT.

This chain uses TRBV11-2 with TRBJ2-7; a possible D gene is TRBD1 (6 bases). The CDR3 runs to 14 residues. Germline V lookup: CDR1 SGHAT, CDR2 FQNNGV. Trimming cost V 0 bases and J 4 bases, with 10 bases left between them. In DNA form, the CDR3 reads TGTGCCAGCAGCTTAGAACCCACAGGGTACGAGCAGTACTTC. Translating it yields CASSLEPTGYEQYF.